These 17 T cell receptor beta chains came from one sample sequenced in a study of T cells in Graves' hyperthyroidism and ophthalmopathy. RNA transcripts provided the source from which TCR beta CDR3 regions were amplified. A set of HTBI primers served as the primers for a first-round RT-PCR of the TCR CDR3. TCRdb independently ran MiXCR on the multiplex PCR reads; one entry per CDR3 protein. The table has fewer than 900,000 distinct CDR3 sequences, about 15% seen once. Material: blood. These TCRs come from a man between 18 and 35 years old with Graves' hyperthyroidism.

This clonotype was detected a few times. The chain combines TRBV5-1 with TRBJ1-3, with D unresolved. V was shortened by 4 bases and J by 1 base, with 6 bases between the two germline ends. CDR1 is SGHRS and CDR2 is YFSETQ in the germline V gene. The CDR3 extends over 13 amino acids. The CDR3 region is CASSIESGNTIYF. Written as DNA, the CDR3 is TGCGCCAGCAGCATTGAATCTGGAAACACCATATATTTT.

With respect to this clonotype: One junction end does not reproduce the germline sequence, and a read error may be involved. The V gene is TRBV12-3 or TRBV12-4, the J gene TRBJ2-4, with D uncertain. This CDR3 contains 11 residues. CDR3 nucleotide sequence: TGTGCCATCAGTGAGAAAAACATTCAGTACTTC. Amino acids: CAISEKNIQYF.

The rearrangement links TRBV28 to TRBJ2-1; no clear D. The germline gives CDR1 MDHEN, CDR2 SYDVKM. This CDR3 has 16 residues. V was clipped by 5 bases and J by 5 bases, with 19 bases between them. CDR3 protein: CASSLPPPAGHNEQFF. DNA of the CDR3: TGTGCCAGCAGTCTTCCCCCCCCGGCAGGACACAATGAGCAGTTCTTC.

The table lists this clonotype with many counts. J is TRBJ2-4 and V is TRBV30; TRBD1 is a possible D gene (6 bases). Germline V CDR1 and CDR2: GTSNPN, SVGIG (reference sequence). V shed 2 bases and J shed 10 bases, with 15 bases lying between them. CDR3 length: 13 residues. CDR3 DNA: TGTGCCTGGAGTTCGCAGGACAGCCCTATTCAGTACTTC. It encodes CAWSSQDSPIQYF.

CDR3 sequence: CASRPQSSYEQYF. Here the CDR3 DNA reads TGTGCCAGCAGACCGCAGAGCTCCTACGAGCAGTACTTC. The rearrangement joins TRBV6-2 or TRBV6-3 to TRBJ2-7; D uncertain. With 6 bases removed from V and 0 bases from J, the gap between germline ends came to 9 bases. This CDR3 region has 13 residues. Germline CDR1 reads MNHEY; CDR2 reads SVGEGT.

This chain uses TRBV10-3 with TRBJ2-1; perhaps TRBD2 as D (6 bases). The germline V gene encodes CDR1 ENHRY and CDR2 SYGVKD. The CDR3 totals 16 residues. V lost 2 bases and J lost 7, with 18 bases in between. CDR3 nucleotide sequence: TGTGCCATCAGTGAGGGGGTTGGAGGGCCGCAGAATGAGCAGTTCTTC. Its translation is CAISEGVGGPQNEQFF.

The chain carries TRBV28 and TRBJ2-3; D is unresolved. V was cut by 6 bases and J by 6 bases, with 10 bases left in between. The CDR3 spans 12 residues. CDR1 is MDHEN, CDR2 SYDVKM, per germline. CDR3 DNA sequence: TGTGCCAGCAGGGTAGCAAGGGATACGCAGTATTTT. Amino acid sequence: CASRVARDTQYF. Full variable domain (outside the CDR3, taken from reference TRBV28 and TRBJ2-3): DVKVTQSSRYLVKRTGEKVFLECVQDMDHENMFWYRQDPGLGLRLIYFSYDVKMKEKGDIPEGYSVSREKKERFSLILESASTNQTSMYLCASRVARDTQYFGPGTRLTVL.

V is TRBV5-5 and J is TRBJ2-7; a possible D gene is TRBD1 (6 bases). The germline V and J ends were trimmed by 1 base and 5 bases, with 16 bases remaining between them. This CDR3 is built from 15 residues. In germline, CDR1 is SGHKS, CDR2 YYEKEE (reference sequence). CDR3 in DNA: TGTGCCAGCAGCTTGCCCCCAACAGGGTCGAACGAGCAGTACTTC. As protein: CASSLPPTGSNEQYF.

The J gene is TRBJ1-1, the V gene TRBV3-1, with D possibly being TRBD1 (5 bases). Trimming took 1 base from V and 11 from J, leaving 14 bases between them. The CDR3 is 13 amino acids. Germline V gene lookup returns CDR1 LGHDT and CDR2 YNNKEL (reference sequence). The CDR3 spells CASSQGPQGVAFF. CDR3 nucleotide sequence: TGTGCCAGCAGCCAAGGCCCCCAGGGTGTCGCTTTCTTT.

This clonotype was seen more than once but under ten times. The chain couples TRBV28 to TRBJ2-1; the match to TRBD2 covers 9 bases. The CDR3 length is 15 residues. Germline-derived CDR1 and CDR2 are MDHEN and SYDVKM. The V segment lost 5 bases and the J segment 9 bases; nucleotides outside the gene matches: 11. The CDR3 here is CASSPSGESVGEQFF. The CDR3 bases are TGTGCCAGCAGTCCTAGCGGGGAATCGGTAGGTGAGCAGTTCTTC.

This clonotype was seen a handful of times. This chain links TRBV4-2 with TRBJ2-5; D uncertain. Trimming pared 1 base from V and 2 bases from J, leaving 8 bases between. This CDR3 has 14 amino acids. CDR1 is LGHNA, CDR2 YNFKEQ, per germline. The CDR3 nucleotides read TGTGCCAGCAGCCAAGGTTCGTCTCAAGAGACCCAGTACTTC. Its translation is CASSQGSSQETQYF.

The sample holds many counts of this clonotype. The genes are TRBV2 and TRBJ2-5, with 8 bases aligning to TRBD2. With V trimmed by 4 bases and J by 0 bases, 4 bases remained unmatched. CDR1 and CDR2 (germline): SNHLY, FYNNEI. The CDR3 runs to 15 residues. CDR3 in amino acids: CASSGKREYQETQYF. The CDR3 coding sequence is TGTGCCAGCAGTGGAAAGCGGGAGTACCAAGAGACCCAGTACTTC.

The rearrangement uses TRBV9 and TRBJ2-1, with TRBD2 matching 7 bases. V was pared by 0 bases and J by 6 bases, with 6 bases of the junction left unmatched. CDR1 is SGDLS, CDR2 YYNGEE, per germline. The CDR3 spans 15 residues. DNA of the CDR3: TGTGCCAGCAGCGTAGGGGGACTAAGCGGCAATGAGCAGTTCTTC. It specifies CASSVGGLSGNEQFF.

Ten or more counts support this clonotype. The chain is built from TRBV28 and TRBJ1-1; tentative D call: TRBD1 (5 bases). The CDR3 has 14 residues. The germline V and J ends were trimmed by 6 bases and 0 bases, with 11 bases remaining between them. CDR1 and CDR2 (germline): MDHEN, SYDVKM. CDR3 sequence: CASRGEEMNTEAFF. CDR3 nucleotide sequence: TGTGCCAGCAGAGGGGAAGAGATGAACACTGAAGCTTTCTTT.

The CDR3: CASREGQVEKLFF. The CDR3 region has the DNA TGTGCCAGCAGGGAGGGACAGGTTGAAAAACTGTTTTTT. This chain uses TRBV28 with TRBJ1-4; 8 bases fit TRBD1. CDR3 length: 13 amino acids. CDR1 and CDR2 from the germline V gene are MDHEN and SYDVKM. The ends lost 6 bases at V and 7 bases at J; junction bases unmatched: 4.

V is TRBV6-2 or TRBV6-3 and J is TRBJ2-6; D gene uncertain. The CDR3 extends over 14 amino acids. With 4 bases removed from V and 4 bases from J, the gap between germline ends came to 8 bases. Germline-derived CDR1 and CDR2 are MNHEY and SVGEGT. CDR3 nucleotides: TGTGCCAGCAGTTTAACGGAAGGGGCCAACGTCCTGACTTTC. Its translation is CASSLTEGANVLTF.

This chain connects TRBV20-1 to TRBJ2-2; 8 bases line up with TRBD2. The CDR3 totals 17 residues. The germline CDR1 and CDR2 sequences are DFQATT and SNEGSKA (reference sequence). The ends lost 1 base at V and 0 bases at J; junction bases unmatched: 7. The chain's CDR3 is CSARGASGHANTGELFF. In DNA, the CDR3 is TGCAGTGCTAGAGGGGCTAGCGGGCACGCGAACACCGGGGAGCTGTTTTTT.